This TCR beta chain comes out of a study of blood T cell repertoires in COVID-19. Study summary: COVID-19 samples from acute and convalescent phases originated in the United States, Italy and Spain.

This table comes from immunoSEQ multiplex PCR, and its TCRdb copy is limited to in-frame clones, with some not included. The sample holds fewer than 250,000 clones, roughly 80% seen once. Which cohort a participant joined came from the clinical history participants gave. V shed 6 bases and J 6 bases; nucleotides not matched to a gene: 12. The CDR3 loop spans 15 amino acids. Germline CDR1 is SNHLY and CDR2 is FYNNEI. This chain links TRBV2 with TRBJ2-7, with 9 bases fitting TRBD1. Source material: PBMCs or T cells enriched from blood (not recorded which). The sequence was obtained from a man between 60 and 75 years old who had recovered from COVID-19. The CDR3 DNA reads TGTGCCAGCAGCGGGGGTTGGACAGGGGCCGCCGAGCAGTACTTC. Its translation: CASSGGWTGAAEQYF.